Listed below are T cell receptor beta chains from one sample, sequenced in a study of human T cells and chemical hapten exposure. Using its own MiXCR run on the RACE reads, TCRdb lists one record per CDR3 protein. The table lists 75,000 to 90,000 distinct CDR3 sequences, around 7.8% of them singletons, with roughly 1.4% in the top ten. The sample in question was whole blood, obtained in connection with sensitization to the hapten diphenylcyclopropenone (DPC). These receptors came from a woman aged 25 to 39 with alopecia areata. Some clones in this sample may be carry-over from other donors' samples. Both conserved end residues are trimmed from each CDR3. Size values are once, few and many counts, or a class for expanded clones, and some rows have none.

j_call clone_size v_call cdr3_aa
TRBJ2-3 few TRBV19 ASSTAEPTQY
TRBJ2-7 few TRBV7-2 ASSLGVIYEQY
TRBJ2-3 few TRBV7-2 ASSATTETQY
TRBJ1-1 many TRBV20-1 SAKTGGRMTEAF
TRBJ1-4 many TRBV5-5 ASTDREREKLF
TRBJ1-3 few TRBV3-1 ASSRQGMGNTIY
TRBJ1-2 . TRBV3-1 ASSQTEHQLSYGYT
TRBJ1-6 many TRBV20-1 SARDAGDSHNSPLH
TRBJ1-2 many TRBV19 ASRKKDRGANYGYT
TRBJ1-1 many TRBV5-1 ASSLAATVNTEAF
TRBJ1-1 . TRBV18 ASSPSGAEAF
TRBJ2-6 medium-sized TRBV7-3 ASSLNMGLDLSSGANVLT
TRBJ2-5 many TRBV6-1 ASSEPTGGETQY
TRBJ1-6 . TRBV9 ASSVTGGPSYNSPLH
TRBJ2-2 . TRBV7-9 ARQQLILFAGENTGELF
TRBJ2-1 many TRBV7-3 ASSQRATPNEQF
TRBJ2-1 few TRBV9 ASSVVIAGGHNEQF
TRBJ2-1 . TRBV11-3 ASSLARSSYNEQF
TRBJ1-6 many TRBV20-1 SAEPGGSYNSPLH
TRBJ1-4 many TRBV27 ASSLQGQGSPNEKLF
TRBJ1-4 . TRBV19 ASIDGQGGANEKLF
TRBJ2-1 . TRBV7-9 ASSFLGTGWNEQF
TRBJ1-3 . TRBV11-2 VSSSLTGFSGNTIY
TRBJ2-3 many TRBV7-2 ASSLGTPRTDTQY
TRBJ2-4 many TRBV5-4 ASSTTGTENIQY
TRBJ1-2 . TRBV6-5 ASSRDRNYGYT
TRBJ2-3 many TRBV7-3 ASSRGGARTDTQY
TRBJ2-7 . TRBV5-1 ASSPGGYNEQY
TRBJ1-5 . TRBV30 AGGRGGILNQPQH
TRBJ1-1 . TRBV11-2 ASSRLSTGMNTEAF
TRBJ2-1 . TRBV6-1 ASKGSRGNEQF
TRBJ1-2 many TRBV6-1 ASSEARPEGYT
TRBJ2-6 . TRBV20-1 SAKEGSSGANVLT